Below, 7 T cell receptor beta chains from the same sample are listed, as sequenced in a study of beta chain features in type 1 diabetes. The authors reverse transcribed all of the isolated RNA, so sequencing captured expressed TCRB transcripts. Assay used: immunoSEQ multiplex PCR; TCRdb lists only in-frame clones, some missing. The sample holds hundreds of thousands of clones; over 10% are singletons and the top ten take less than 0.06%. Sequenced sample: naive CD4+ T cells from blood. The receptors come from a woman between 18 and 29 years old in good health.

V is TRBV20-1 and J is TRBJ2-5; the D gene is possibly TRBD2 (6 bases). This CDR3 comprises 11 residues. CDR1 DFQATT and CDR2 SNEGSKA come from the germline V gene (reference sequence). V shed 5 bases and J shed 5 bases, with 9 bases lying between them. This CDR3 is CSAEAGETQYF. CDR3 sequence (DNA): TGCAGTGCTGAGGCGGGGGAGACCCAGTACTTC.

The chain links TRBV25-1 to TRBJ1-1; possible D gene TRBD1, 5 bases. The CDR3 spans 16 residues. Germline V gives CDR1 MGHDK, CDR2 SYGVNS. V lost 2 bases and J lost 3, with 16 bases in between. CDR3 DNA sequence: TGTGCCAGCAGTGAAGGTCACTGGGGAGGGGACACTGAAGCTTTCTTT. It yields the protein CASSEGHWGGDTEAFF.

V gene TRBV28 combines with J gene TRBJ1-5; D unclear. V lost 2 bases and J lost 3, with 8 bases in between. This CDR3 region has 14 residues. In germline, CDR1 is MDHEN, CDR2 SYDVKM. DNA of the CDR3: TGTGCCAGCAGTTTACTGGCAGTCAATCAGCCCCAGCATTTT. It encodes CASSLLAVNQPQHF.

The chain carries TRBV6-5 and TRBJ2-3; D is possibly TRBD1 (5 bases). CDR1 is MNHEY, CDR2 SVGAGI, per germline. The ends were cut back, 6 bases at V and 4 bases at J, with 14 bases in the middle. This CDR3 has 14 residues. As DNA, the CDR3 is TGTGCCAGCAGGACGTCAGGGATCGCAGATACGCAGTATTTT. This translates into CASRTSGIADTQYF.

The chain is built from TRBV9 and TRBJ2-3; 13 bases match TRBD2. This CDR3 comprises 17 residues. The trim removed 4 bases at V and 2 bases at J, leaving 7 bases unmatched. The V gene's germline CDR1 is SGDLS and CDR2 YYNGEE. CDR3 nucleotide sequence: TGTGCCAGCAGCCACAGGACTAGCGGGGGTCACACAGATACGCAGTATTTT. Protein sequence: CASSHRTSGGHTDTQYF.

This chain's CDR3 is CASSSGIRRTGTDTQYF. For the CDR3, the DNA is TGCGCCAGCAGCTCCGGAATTAGACGCACTGGCACAGATACGCAGTATTTT. The chain recombines TRBV5-1 with TRBJ2-3; D gene unclear. The V gene lost 3 bases and the J gene lost 1 base, with 18 bases spanning the gap. The CDR3 runs 17 residues. Per the germline V gene, CDR1 is SGHRS and CDR2 is YFSETQ.

This clone was picked up a small number of times. The J gene is TRBJ2-2, the V gene TRBV4-2; D perhaps matches TRBD2 (5 bases). Trimming took 1 base from V and 3 from J, leaving 15 bases between them. There are 17 residues in the CDR3. In germline, CDR1 is LGHNA, CDR2 YNFKEQ. The CDR3: CASSQGTRARDTGELFF. The CDR3 DNA is TGTGCCAGCAGCCAAGGGACTCGAGCAAGGGACACCGGGGAGCTGTTTTTT.